This T cell receptor (beta chain) was documented in a study of breast tumors, draining lymph nodes, adjacent tissues. Axillary draining lymph nodes of breast cancer patients supplied the node samples. V lost 3 bases, J lost 2 bases, and 2 bases stayed unmatched. The CDR3 is 13 amino acids. Germline CDR1 and CDR2: GTSNPN and SVGIG (reference sequence). MiXCR, applied by TCRdb to the multiplex PCR reads, yields one record per CDR3 protein. The sample lists under 250,000 distinct CDR3 sequences, about 30% occurring once. The receptor was derived from a female donor with breast cancer. Some clones in this sample may be carry-over from other donors' samples. The chain couples TRBV30 to TRBJ2-5, with 8 bases that match TRBD2. Material: axillary lymph node tissue. The CDR3 loop reads CAWRGGRQETQYF. The CDR3 DNA reads as TGTGCCTGGAGGGGCGGGAGGCAAGAGACCCAGTACTTC.